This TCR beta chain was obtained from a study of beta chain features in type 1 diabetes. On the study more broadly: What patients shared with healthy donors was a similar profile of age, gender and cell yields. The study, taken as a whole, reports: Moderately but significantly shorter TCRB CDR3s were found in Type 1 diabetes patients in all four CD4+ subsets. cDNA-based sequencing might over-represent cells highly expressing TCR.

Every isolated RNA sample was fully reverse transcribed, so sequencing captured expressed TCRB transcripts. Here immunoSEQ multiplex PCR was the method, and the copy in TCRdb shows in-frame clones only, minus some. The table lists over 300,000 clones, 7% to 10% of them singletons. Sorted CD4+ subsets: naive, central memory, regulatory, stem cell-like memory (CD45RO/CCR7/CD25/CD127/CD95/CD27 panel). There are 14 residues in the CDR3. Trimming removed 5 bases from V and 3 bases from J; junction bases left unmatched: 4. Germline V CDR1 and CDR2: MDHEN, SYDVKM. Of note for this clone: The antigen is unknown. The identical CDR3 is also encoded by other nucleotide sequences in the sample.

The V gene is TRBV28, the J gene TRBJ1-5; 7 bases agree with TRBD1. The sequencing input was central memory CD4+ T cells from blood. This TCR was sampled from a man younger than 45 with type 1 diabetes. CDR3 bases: TGTGCCAGCAGTCGGACAGGCCTCAATCAGCCCCAGCATTTT. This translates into CASSRTGLNQPQHF.